The 21 T cell receptor beta chains below all came from one sample that was sequenced in a study of OX40 agonist ivuxolimab in advanced cancers. Libraries were prepared by immunoSEQ multiplex PCR; TCRdb keeps only in-frame clonotypes and omits some of them. This sample has about 73,000 clones; roughly 86% occur once, and the top ten carry roughly 0.68%. The specimen comprised CD4+ or CD8+ T cells sorted from blood, sampled in a trial of the OX40 agonist ivuxolimab. The receptors shown here come from an adult with an advanced solid tumor such as melanoma, head and neck, liver or kidney cancer.

This sequence joins TRBV28 and TRBJ1-1, with D tentatively TRBD1 (5 bases). CDR1 MDHEN and CDR2 SYDVKM come from the germline V gene. Trimming stripped 5 bases from V and 0 bases from J, with 7 bases between. The CDR3 length is 13 residues. The CDR3 DNA reads as TGTGCCAGCAGTGGAGGGGTGAACACTGAAGCTTTCTTT. Its translation is CASSGGVNTEAFF.

This chain links TRBV29-1 with TRBJ1-2; 7 positions agree with TRBD1. Germline values: CDR1 SQVTM, CDR2 ANQGSEA. This CDR3 is built from 11 residues. V shed 6 bases and J 7 bases; nucleotides not matched to a gene: 5. CDR3 sequence: CSVQQGVGYTF. The CDR3 DNA reads TGCAGCGTCCAGCAGGGGGTTGGCTACACCTTC.

The chain carries TRBV9 and TRBJ1-2; TRBD1 matches 8 bases. V dropped 0 bases and J dropped 8; count of bases not matched to a gene: 12. Germline values: CDR1 SGDLS, CDR2 YYNGEE. The CDR3 covers 16 residues. For the CDR3, the DNA is TGTGCCAGCAGCGTAGCCCACTTGGACAGGGTTGGGGGCTACACCTTC. Its translation: CASSVAHLDRVGGYTF.

The CDR3 sequence: CASSPFRTYEQYF. Written as DNA, the CDR3 is TGTGCCAGCAGCCCATTCAGAACCTACGAGCAGTACTTC. The gene calls are TRBV7-2 and TRBJ2-7, with D hard to call. Per germline, CDR1 SGHTA and CDR2 FQGNSA. The CDR3 loop spans 13 amino acids. Trimming took off 5 bases at V and 2 bases at J, with 10 bases between the two ends.

V is TRBV10-3 and J is TRBJ1-4, with 9 bases identical to TRBD1. The ends lost 2 bases at V and 14 bases at J; junction bases unmatched: 12. Germline V CDR1 and CDR2: ENHRY, SYGVKD. This CDR3 contains 15 residues. In DNA form, the CDR3 reads TGTGCCATCAGTGAGAGGGGACAGGGAGTAGGCTTGCTGTTTTTT. Amino acid sequence: CAISERGQGVGLLFF.

The chain joins TRBV19 to TRBJ2-1, with 11 bases identical to TRBD2. The CDR3 consists of 17 residues. J was trimmed by 4 bases and V by 3 bases; bases with no gene match: 8. CDR1 and CDR2 from the germline V gene are LNHDA and SQIVND (reference sequence). CDR3 residues: CASSIQVAGGRYNEQFF. CDR3 nucleotide sequence: TGTGCCAGTAGTATTCAGGTAGCGGGGGGGCGGTACAATGAGCAGTTCTTC.

The CDR3 reads CASSYLGDGAAQHF. CDR3 nucleotides: TGTGCCAGCAGTTACCTGGGTGACGGAGCGGCCCAGCATTTT. The chain employs TRBV6-5 and TRBJ1-5; D unclear. Trimming pared 2 bases from V and 11 bases from J, leaving 16 bases between. The germline V gene has CDR1 MNHEY and CDR2 SVGAGI. There are 14 residues in the CDR3.

This rearrangement joins TRBV9 to TRBJ1-4, with D possibly TRBD1 on 5 matching bases. Germline V gene data show CDR1 as SGDLS and CDR2 as YYNGEE. This CDR3 is 14 amino acids long. V was clipped by 4 bases and J by 5 bases, with 12 bases between them. The CDR3 sequence: CASSPQGVNEKLFF. The CDR3 coding sequence is TGTGCCAGCAGCCCCCAGGGTGTGAATGAAAAACTGTTTTTT.

This clone was picked up one time. The chain combines TRBV28 with TRBJ2-2; no definite D call. The length of the CDR3 is 17 residues. V lost 5 bases, J lost 0 bases, and 16 bases lay in between. CDR1 MDHEN and CDR2 SYDVKM come from the germline V gene. CDR3 amino acids: CASSPTVQRPNTGELFF. The CDR3 DNA is TGTGCCAGCAGTCCGACTGTCCAAAGACCGAACACCGGGGAGCTGTTTTTT.

This clone has just one count. The chain has TRBV7-9 and TRBJ1-4; a weak D match, TRBD1 (6 bases). Trimming stripped 6 bases from V and 5 bases from J, with 10 bases between. This CDR3 has 13 residues. CDR1 SEHNR and CDR2 FQNEAQ come from the germline V gene (reference sequence). DNA of the CDR3: TGTGCCAGCAGAAACAGGGAAAATGAAAAACTGTTTTTT. It yields the protein CASRNRENEKLFF.

This chain links TRBV7-9 with TRBJ2-2; possibly TRBD1 or TRBD2 for D (6 bases each). The CDR3 extends over 16 amino acids. V lost 3 bases and J 1 base, leaving 12 bases between the germline ends. Germline V lookup: CDR1 SEHNR, CDR2 FQNEAQ (reference sequence). The DNA of the CDR3 is TGTGCCAGCAGCTTCTGGGGGGCAATGAACACCGGGGAGCTGTTTTTT. It is translated as CASSFWGAMNTGELFF.

V is TRBV6-6 and J is TRBJ2-1; the D gene is possibly TRBD2 (6 bases). This CDR3 is 15 amino acids long. The V end lost 4 bases, the J end lost 4 bases, and 14 bases lay between the germline ends. Germline V CDR1 and CDR2: MNHNY, SVGAGI (reference sequence). CDR3 sequence (DNA): TGTGCCAGCAGTTCAGCCGGGGGACTTTACAATGAGCAGTTCTTC. The encoded protein is CASSSAGGLYNEQFF.

The chain employs TRBV6-5 and TRBJ1-3; no clear D gene. Germline CDR1 reads MNHEY; CDR2 reads SVGAGI. Trimming pared 2 bases from V and 0 bases from J, leaving 11 bases between. The CDR3 has 16 amino acids. This chain's CDR3 is CASSYGTVLSGNTIYF. Here the CDR3 DNA reads TGTGCCAGCAGTTACGGTACGGTGCTCTCTGGAAACACCATATATTTT.

This clone was picked up a small number of times. The chain links TRBV7-6 to TRBJ2-2; 14 bases map to TRBD2. The CDR3 contains 16 residues. J was trimmed by 6 bases and V by 2 bases; bases with no gene match: 2. Germline V gives CDR1 SGHVS, CDR2 FNYEAQ. CDR3 in amino acids: CASSLRLAGGAGELFF. Here the CDR3 DNA reads TGTGCCAGCAGCTTAAGACTAGCGGGAGGGGCCGGGGAGCTGTTTTTT.

This rearrangement joins TRBV7-9 to TRBJ1-2; perhaps TRBD1 as D (6 bases). Per the germline V gene, CDR1 is SEHNR and CDR2 is FQNEAQ (reference sequence). Between the trimmed V and J ends, which lost 0 bases and 3 bases, there was a span of 11 bases. CDR3 length equals 15 residues. CDR3 residues: CASSLAGGRDYGYTF. CDR3 sequence (DNA): TGTGCCAGCAGCTTAGCGGGGGGCCGGGACTATGGCTACACCTTC.

This sequence joins TRBV19 and TRBJ1-5, with 8 bases identical to TRBD1. Trimming at V came to 5 bases and at J to 6 bases, leaving 3 bases not matched to a gene. The CDR3 length is 13 residues. The germline V gene has CDR1 LNHDA and CDR2 SQIVND (reference sequence). In nucleotides, the CDR3 is TGTGCCAGTAGTTTTCAGGGGGCTCAGCCCCAGCATTTT. It specifies CASSFQGAQPQHF.

The chain uses TRBV19 and TRBJ1-5; weak D call: TRBD1 (5 bases). Germline V gene sequence: CDR1 LNHDA, CDR2 SQIVND (reference sequence). The CDR3 consists of 13 residues. The V and J ends lost 4 bases and 5 bases respectively, with 9 bases between them. The CDR3: CASSRGWDQPQHF. The CDR3 DNA follows: TGTGCCAGTAGTAGGGGGTGGGATCAGCCCCAGCATTTT.

The V and J genes are TRBV6-1 and TRBJ1-2; possible D gene TRBD1, 5 bases. The CDR3 runs 16 residues. V lost 1 base and J lost 0, with 12 bases in between. Germline loops: CDR1 MNHNS, CDR2 SASEGT. The CDR3 nucleotides read TGTGCCAGCAGTGAAGTAGGGGACCCTCCTAACTATGGCTACACCTTC. Translation: CASSEVGDPPNYGYTF.

The rearrangement joins TRBV2 to TRBJ2-5; 7 bases line up with TRBD2. Germline loops: CDR1 SNHLY, CDR2 FYNNEI. The length of the CDR3 is 13 residues. The V segment lost 5 bases and the J segment 3 bases; nucleotides outside the gene matches: 3. CDR3 sequence: CASSWGGEETQYF. CDR3 bases: TGTGCCAGCAGTTGGGGGGGGGAAGAGACCCAGTACTTC. The variable domain in full, with the rest retrieved from reference TRBV2 and TRBJ2-5, is EPEVTQTPSHQVTQMGQEVILRCVPISNHLYFYWYRQILGQKVEFLVSFYNNEISEKSEIFDDQFSVERPDGSNFTLKIRSTKLEDSAMYFCASSWGGEETQYFGPGTRLLVL.

The sample holds a few counts of this clone. The chain couples TRBV19 to TRBJ1-3; tentative D call: TRBD1 (5 bases). Trimming took off 11 bases at V and 7 bases at J, with 21 bases between the two ends. Germline V CDR1 and CDR2: LNHDA, SQIVND (reference sequence). The CDR3 is made up of 14 amino acids. CDR3 DNA: TGTGCCGCCCGTCGGACAACCGACTGGAACACCATATATTTT. Its translation is CAARRTTDWNTIYF.

This chain connects TRBV28 to TRBJ2-7, with a tentative D call TRBD1 (5 bases). This CDR3 has 13 amino acids. Germline CDR1 and CDR2: MDHEN and SYDVKM. V was trimmed by 1 base and J by 7 bases, leaving 11 bases between them. The DNA of the CDR3 is TGTGCCAGCAGTTTATCCCCAGGGTATGAGCAGTACTTC. This gives the protein CASSLSPGYEQYF. Drawing the rest from reference TRBV28 and TRBJ2-7, the complete variable domain is DVKVTQSSRYLVKRTGEKVFLECVQDMDHENMFWYRQDPGLGLRLIYFSYDVKMKEKGDIPEGYSVSREKKERFSLILESASTNQTSMYLCASSLSPGYEQYFGPGTRLTVT.